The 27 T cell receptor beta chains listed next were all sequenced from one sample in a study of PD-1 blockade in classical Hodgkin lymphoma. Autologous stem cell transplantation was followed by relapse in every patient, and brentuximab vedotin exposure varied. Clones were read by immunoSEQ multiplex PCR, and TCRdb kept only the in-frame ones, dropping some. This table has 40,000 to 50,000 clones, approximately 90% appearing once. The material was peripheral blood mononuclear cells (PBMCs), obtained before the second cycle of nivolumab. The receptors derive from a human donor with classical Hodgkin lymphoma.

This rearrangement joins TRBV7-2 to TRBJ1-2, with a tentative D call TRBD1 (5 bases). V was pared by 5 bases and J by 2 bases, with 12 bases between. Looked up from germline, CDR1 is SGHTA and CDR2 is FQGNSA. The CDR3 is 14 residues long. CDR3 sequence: CASSRQPYNYGYTF. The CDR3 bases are TGTGCCAGCAGCCGACAGCCTTACAACTATGGCTACACCTTC. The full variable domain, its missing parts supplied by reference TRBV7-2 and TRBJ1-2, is GAGVSQSPSNKVTEKGKDVELRCDPISGHTALYWYRQSLGQGLEFLIYFQGNSAPDKSGLPSDRFSAERTGGSVSTLTIQRTQQEDSAVYLCASSRQPYNYGYTFGSGTRLTVV.

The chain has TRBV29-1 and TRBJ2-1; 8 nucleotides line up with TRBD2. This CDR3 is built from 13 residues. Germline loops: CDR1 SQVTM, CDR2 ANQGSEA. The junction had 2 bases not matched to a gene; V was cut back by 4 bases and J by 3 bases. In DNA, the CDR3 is TGCAGCGTTGGAAGCGGGGGCTACAATGAGCAGTTCTTC. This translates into CSVGSGGYNEQFF.

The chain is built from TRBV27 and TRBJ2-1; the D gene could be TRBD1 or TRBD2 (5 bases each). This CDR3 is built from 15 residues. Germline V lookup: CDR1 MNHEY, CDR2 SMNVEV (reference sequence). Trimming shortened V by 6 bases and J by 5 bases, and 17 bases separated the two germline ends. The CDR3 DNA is TGTGCCAGCAGACCCGGGACCCTAGGGAACAATGAGCAGTTCTTC. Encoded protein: CASRPGTLGNNEQFF.

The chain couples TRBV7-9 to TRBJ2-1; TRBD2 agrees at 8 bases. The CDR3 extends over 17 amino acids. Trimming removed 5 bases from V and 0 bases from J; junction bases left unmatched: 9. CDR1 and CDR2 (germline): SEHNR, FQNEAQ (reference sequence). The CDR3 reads CASSPQAGASSYNEQFF. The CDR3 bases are TGTGCCAGCAGCCCTCAAGCGGGAGCGAGCTCCTACAATGAGCAGTTCTTC.

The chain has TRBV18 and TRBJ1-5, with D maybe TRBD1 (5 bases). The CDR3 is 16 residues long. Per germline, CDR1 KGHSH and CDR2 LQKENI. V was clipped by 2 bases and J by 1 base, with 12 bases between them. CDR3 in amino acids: CASSPTGAGSNQPQHF. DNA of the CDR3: TGTGCCAGCTCACCAACTGGGGCGGGGAGCAATCAGCCCCAGCATTTT. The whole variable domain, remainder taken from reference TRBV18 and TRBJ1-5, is NAGVMQNPRHLVRRRGQEARLRCSPMKGHSHVYWYRQLPEEGLKFMVYLQKENIIDESGMPKERFSAEFPKEGPSILRIQQVVRGDSAAYFCASSPTGAGSNQPQHFGDGTRLSIL.

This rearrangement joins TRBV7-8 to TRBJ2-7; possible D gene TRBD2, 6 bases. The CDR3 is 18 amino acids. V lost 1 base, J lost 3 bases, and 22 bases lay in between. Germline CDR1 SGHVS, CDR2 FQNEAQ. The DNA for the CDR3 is TGTGCCAGCAGCTTAGAACCGGGAGCAGCGGGCTCACTCTACGAGCAGTACTTC. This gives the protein CASSLEPGAAGSLYEQYF.

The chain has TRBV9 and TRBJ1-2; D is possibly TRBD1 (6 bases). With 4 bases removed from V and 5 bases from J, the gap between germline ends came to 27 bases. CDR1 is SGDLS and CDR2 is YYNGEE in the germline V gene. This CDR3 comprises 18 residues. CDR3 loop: CASSPRGGGLDEAYGYTF. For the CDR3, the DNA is TGTGCCAGCAGCCCTAGGGGGGGCGGCCTCGATGAAGCGTATGGCTACACCTTC.

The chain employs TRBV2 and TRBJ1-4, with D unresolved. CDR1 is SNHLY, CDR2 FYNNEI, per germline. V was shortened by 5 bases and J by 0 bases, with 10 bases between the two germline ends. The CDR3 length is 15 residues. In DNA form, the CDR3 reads TGTGCCAGCAGTCCTCCGGGCGCAACTAATGAAAAACTGTTTTTT. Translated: CASSPPGATNEKLFF.

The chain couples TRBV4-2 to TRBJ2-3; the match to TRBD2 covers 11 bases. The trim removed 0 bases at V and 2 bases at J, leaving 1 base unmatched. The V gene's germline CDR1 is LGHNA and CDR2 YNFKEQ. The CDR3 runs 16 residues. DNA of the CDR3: TGTGCCAGCAGCCAAGAGACTAGCGGGGCCACAGATACGCAGTATTTT. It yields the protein CASSQETSGATDTQYF.

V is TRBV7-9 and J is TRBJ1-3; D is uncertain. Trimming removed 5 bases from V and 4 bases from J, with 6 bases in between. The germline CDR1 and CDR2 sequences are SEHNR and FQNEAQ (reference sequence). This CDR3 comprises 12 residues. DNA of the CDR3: TGTGCCAGCAGCGTAAGGGGAAACACCATATATTTT. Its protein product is CASSVRGNTIYF.

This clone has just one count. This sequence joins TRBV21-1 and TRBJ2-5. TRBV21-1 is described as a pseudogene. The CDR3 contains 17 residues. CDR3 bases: TGTGCCAGCAGCAAACGTGACGGATCCCGCCTGCAAGAGACCCAGTACTTC. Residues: CASSKRDGSRLQETQYF.

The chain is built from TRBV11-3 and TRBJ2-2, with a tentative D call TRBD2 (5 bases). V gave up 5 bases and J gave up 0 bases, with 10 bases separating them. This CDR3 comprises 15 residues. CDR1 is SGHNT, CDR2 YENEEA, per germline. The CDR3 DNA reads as TGTGCCAGCAGCCAGAGGGTGGCGAACACCGGGGAGCTGTTTTTT. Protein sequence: CASSQRVANTGELFF.

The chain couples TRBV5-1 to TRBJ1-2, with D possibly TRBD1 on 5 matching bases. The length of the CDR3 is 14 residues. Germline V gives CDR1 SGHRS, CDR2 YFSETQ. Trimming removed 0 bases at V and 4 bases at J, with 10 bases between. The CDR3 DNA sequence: TGCGCCAGCAGCTTGGGACAGTCAAGCTATGGCTACACCTTC. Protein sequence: CASSLGQSSYGYTF.

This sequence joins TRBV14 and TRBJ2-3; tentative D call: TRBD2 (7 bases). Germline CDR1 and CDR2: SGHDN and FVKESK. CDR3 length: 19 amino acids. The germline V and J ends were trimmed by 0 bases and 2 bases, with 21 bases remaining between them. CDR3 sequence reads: CASSQDYEGGPPTTDTQYF. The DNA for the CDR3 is TGTGCCAGCAGCCAAGATTATGAGGGGGGGCCTCCCACCACAGATACGCAGTATTTT.

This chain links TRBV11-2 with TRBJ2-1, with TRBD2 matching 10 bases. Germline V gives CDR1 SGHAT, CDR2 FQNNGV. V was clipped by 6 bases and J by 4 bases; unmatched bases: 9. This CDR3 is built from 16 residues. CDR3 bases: TGTGCCAGCAGACCAGTCGGGACTAGCGTTTACAATGAGCAGTTCTTC. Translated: CASRPVGTSVYNEQFF. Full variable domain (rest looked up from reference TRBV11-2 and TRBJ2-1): EAGVAQSPRYKIIEKRQSVAFWCNPISGHATLYWYQQILGQGPKLLIQFQNNGVVDDSQLPKDRFSAERLKGVDSTLKIQPAKLEDSAVYLCASRPVGTSVYNEQFFGPGTRLTVL.

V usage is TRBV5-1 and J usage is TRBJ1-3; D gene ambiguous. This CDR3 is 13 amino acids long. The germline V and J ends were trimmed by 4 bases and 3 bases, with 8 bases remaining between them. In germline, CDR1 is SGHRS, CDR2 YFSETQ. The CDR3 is CASSEQIGNTIYF. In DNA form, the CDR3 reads TGCGCCAGCAGCGAACAGATTGGAAACACCATATATTTT.

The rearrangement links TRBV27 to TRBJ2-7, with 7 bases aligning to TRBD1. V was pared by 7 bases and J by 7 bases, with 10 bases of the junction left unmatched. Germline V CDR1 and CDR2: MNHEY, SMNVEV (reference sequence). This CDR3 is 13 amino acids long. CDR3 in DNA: TGTGCCAGCAAGGGGGCTAGAACGGAGGAGCAGTACTTC. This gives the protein CASKGARTEEQYF.

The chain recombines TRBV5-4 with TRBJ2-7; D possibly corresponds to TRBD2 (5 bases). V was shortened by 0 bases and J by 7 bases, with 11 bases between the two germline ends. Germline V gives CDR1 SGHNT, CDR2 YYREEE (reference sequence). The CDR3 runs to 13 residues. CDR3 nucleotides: TGTGCCAGCAGCTTGGATGAGGGTCGGGAGCAGTACTTC. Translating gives CASSLDEGREQYF.

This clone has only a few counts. This chain's CDR3 is CASSRGLGVIYEQYF. The CDR3 nucleotides read TGTGCCAGCAGCCGAGGGTTAGGGGTTATCTACGAGCAGTACTTC. The chain has TRBV14 and TRBJ2-7; D may correspond to TRBD1 or TRBD2 (5 bases each). The germline V gene encodes CDR1 SGHDN and CDR2 FVKESK. Trimming removed 4 bases at V and 3 bases at J, with 16 bases between. This CDR3 is built from 15 residues.

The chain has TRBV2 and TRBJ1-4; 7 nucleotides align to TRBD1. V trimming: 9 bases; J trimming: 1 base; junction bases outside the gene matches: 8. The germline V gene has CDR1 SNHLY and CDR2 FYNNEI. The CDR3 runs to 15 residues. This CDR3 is CASEAGGQTNEKLFF. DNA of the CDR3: TGTGCCAGTGAGGCAGGGGGACAAACTAATGAAAAACTGTTTTTT.

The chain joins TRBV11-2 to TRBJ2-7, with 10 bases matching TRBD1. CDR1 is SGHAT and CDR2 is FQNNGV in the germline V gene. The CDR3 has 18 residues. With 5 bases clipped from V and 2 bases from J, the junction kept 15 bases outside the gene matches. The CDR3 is CASSQVGFWDRGTYEQYF. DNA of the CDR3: TGTGCCAGCAGCCAAGTCGGCTTTTGGGACAGGGGCACCTACGAGCAGTACTTC.

CDR3 region: CASSSGTGRGNEQFF. The DNA of the CDR3 is TGTGCCAGTAGTTCCGGGACAGGGAGAGGCAATGAGCAGTTCTTC. The genes are TRBV19 and TRBJ2-1; 9 bases are a match to TRBD1. V trimming: 5 bases; J trimming: 6 bases; junction bases outside the gene matches: 8. CDR1 is LNHDA and CDR2 is SQIVND in the germline V gene (reference sequence). The length of the CDR3 is 15 residues.

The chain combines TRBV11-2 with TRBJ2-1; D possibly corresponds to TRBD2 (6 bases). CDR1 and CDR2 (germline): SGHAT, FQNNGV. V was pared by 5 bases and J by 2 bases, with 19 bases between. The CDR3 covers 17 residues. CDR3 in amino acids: CASSLPSGFSTYNEQFF. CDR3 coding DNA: TGTGCCAGCAGCCTCCCAAGCGGGTTTTCCACCTACAATGAGCAGTTCTTC.

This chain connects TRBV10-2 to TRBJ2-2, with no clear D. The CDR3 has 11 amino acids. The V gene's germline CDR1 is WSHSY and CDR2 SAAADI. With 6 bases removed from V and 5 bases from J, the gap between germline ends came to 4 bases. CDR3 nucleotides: TGCGCCAGCAGGACTACCGGGGAGCTGTTTTTT. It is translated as CASRTTGELFF.

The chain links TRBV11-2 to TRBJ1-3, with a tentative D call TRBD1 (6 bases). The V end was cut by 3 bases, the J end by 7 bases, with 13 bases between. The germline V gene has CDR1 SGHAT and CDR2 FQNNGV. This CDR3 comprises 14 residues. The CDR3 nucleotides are TGTGCCAGCAGCTTCGGGCAGGGGAAGAACACCATATATTTT. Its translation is CASSFGQGKNTIYF.

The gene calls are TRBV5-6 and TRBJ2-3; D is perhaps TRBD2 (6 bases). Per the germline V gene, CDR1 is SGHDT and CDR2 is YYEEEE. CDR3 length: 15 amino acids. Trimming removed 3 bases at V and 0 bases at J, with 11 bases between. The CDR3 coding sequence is TGTGCCAGCAGCTGGACTACGCTAAGCACAGATACGCAGTATTTT. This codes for CASSWTTLSTDTQYF. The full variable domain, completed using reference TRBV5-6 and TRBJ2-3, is DAGVTQSPTHLIKTRGQQVTLRCSPKSGHDTVSWYQQALGQGPQFIFQYYEEEERQRGNFPDRFSGHQFPNYSSELNVNALLLGDSALYLCASSWTTLSTDTQYFGPGTRLTVL.

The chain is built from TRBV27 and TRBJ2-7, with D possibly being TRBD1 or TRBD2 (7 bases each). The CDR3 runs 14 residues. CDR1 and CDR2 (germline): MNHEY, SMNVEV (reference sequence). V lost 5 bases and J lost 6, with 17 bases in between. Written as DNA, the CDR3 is TGTGCCAGCAGTAAACAGGGGAGGGGAGCCGAGCAGTACTTC. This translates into CASSKQGRGAEQYF.